One sample yielded the 8 T cell receptor beta chains listed below, sequenced in a study of metastatic and nonmetastatic thyroid tumors. None of the patients had undergone any treatment ahead of thyroid surgery. From the PCR reads, TCRdb re-called clones with MiXCR. The top ten clones hold approximately 3.5% of a sample with 35,000 to 55,000 clones, roughly a quarter of them seen once. Sequenced input: blood. All receptors derive from a male donor with papillary thyroid cancer or a benign thyroid nodule (not recorded which). Some clones in this sample may be carry-over from other donors' samples.

This clone was counted at least ten times. The chain joins TRBV19 to TRBJ2-6, with D possibly TRBD1 on 5 matching bases. The germline V and J ends were trimmed by 4 bases and 4 bases, with 11 bases remaining between them. The CDR3 runs to 15 residues. Germline CDR1 is LNHDA and CDR2 is SQIVND (reference sequence). The DNA for the CDR3 is TGTGCCAGTAGTAGTAGGGGCACAGGGGCCAACGTCCTGACTTTC. Translation gives CASSSRGTGANVLTF.

This clone occurred many times. The rearrangement joins TRBV28 to TRBJ1-2; tentatively, D is TRBD1 (5 bases). The length of the CDR3 is 12 residues. CDR1 is MDHEN and CDR2 is SYDVKM in the germline V gene. V shed 4 bases and J shed 4 bases, with 7 bases lying between them. The CDR3 loop reads CASSSQGYGYTF. Here the CDR3 DNA reads TGTGCCAGCAGTTCCCAGGGCTATGGCTACACCTTC.

This clone came up many times. The final CDR3 position lacks the conserved phenylalanine or tryptophan, pointing to a likely read error. The DNA is left out, because the CDR3 cannot be placed on it with certainty; the CDR3 is given as TCRdb lists it. The V gene is TRBV28, the J gene TRBJ2-1; the DNA was not compared with TRBD2, the D call given in the table. The V gene's germline CDR1 is MDHEN and CDR2 SYDVKM. The CDR3 is 12 residues long, counting both termini. CDR3 loop: CASSPSGRVGFV.

The chain links TRBV7-9 to TRBJ2-7, with 8 bases aligning to TRBD2. After removal of 4 bases from V and 6 bases from J, the junction contained 11 bases not matched to a gene. Germline CDR1 SEHNR, CDR2 FQNEAQ (reference sequence). CDR3 size: 15 residues. DNA of the CDR3: TGTGCCAGCAGCTCCCTAGTGGGACTAGAGGGCGAGCAGTACTTC. This codes for CASSSLVGLEGEQYF.

This clone appeared many times. The chain links TRBV7-2 to TRBJ1-3, with D tentatively TRBD1 (5 bases). Germline CDR1 and CDR2: SGHTA and FQGNSA. There are 15 residues in the CDR3. V lost 7 bases to trimming and J lost 2 bases, with 15 bases between them. CDR3 DNA sequence: TGTGCCAGCACCCGACGGGCAGGGCCTGGAAACACCATATATTTT. Its translation: CASTRRAGPGNTIYF.

This clone was seen ten or more times. The sample has other DNA sequences that encode this CDR3 too. The rearrangement links TRBV6-1 to TRBJ2-1, with TRBD1 identical over 7 bases. The trim removed 5 bases at V and 10 bases at J, leaving 5 bases unmatched. The CDR3 contains 12 residues. The germline gives CDR1 MNHNS, CDR2 SASEGT. The CDR3 region has the DNA TGTGCCAGCAGTACTCCGACAGGGGAGCAGTTCTTC. Its protein is CASSTPTGEQFF.

This clone was seen ten or more times. The chain employs TRBV2 and TRBJ2-4, with TRBD1 matching 10 bases. J lost 0 bases, V lost 9 bases, and 11 bases had no gene match. This CDR3 has 17 amino acids. Germline V lookup: CDR1 SNHLY, CDR2 FYNNEI. The CDR3 sequence is CASAPRDRGIAKNIQYF. The CDR3 nucleotides read TGTGCCAGTGCACCCCGGGACAGGGGTATAGCCAAAAACATTCAGTACTTC.

This clone was seen many times. V is TRBV6-6 and J is TRBJ1-2; D is perhaps TRBD1 (5 bases). The V end lost 3 bases, the J end lost 4 bases, and 18 bases lay between the germline ends. Germline V CDR1 and CDR2: MNHNY, SVGAGI (reference sequence). This CDR3 contains 16 residues. CDR3 bases: TGTGCCAGCAGTTATAACTATGACAGTGCTGGCTATGGCTACACCTTC. Residues: CASSYNYDSAGYGYTF.